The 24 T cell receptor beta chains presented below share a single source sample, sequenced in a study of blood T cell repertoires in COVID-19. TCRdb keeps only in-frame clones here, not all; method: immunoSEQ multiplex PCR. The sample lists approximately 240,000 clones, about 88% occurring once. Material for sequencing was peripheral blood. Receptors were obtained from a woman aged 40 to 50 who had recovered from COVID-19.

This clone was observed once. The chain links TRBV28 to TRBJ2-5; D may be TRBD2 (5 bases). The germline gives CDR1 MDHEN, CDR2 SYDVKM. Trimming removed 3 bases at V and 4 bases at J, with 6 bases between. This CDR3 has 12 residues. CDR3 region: CASSFRGETQYF. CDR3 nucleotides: TGTGCCAGCAGTTTCCGGGGAGAGACCCAGTACTTC.

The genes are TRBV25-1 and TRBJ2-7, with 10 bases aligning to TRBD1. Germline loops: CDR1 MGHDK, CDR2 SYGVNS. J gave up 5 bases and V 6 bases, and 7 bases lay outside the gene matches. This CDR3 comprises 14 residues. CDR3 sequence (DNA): TGTGCCAGCAGCCCTTGGACAGGGGGAAACGAGCAGTACTTC. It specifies CASSPWTGGNEQYF.

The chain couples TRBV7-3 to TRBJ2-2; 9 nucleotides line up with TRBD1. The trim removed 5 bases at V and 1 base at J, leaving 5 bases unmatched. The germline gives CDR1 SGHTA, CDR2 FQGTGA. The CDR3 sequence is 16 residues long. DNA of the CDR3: TGTGCCAGCAGCCTTAGACAGGGGGAGAACACCGGGGAGCTGTTTTTT. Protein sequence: CASSLRQGENTGELFF.

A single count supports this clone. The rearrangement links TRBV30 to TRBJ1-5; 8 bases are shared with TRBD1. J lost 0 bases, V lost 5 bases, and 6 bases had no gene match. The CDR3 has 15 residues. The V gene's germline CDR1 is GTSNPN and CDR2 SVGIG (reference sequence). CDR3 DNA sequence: TGTGCCTGGGCCGGGACAGGCGCTAGCAATCAGCCCCAGCATTTT. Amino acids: CAWAGTGASNQPQHF.

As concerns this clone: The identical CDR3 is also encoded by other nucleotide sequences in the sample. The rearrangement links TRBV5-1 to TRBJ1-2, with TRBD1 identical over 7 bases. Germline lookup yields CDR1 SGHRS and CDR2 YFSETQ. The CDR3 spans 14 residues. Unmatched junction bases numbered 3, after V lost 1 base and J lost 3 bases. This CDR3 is CASSLTGEHYGYTF. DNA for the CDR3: TGCGCCAGCAGCTTGACAGGGGAACACTATGGCTACACCTTC.

CDR3 in amino acids: CASSQEGGATPGEKLFF. The CDR3 region has the DNA TGTGCCAGCAGCCAAGAAGGTGGGGCGACTCCGGGTGAAAAACTGTTTTTT. The chain employs TRBV4-2 and TRBJ1-4; perhaps TRBD1 as D (5 bases). V lost 0 bases, J lost 7 bases, and 18 bases lay in between. This CDR3 contains 17 residues. The germline V gene encodes CDR1 LGHNA and CDR2 YNFKEQ.

Written as DNA, the CDR3 is TGTGCCAGCAGCCAAGAAGCAGCTAGCTACGAGCAGTACTTC. It encodes CASSQEAASYEQYF. The V and J genes are TRBV3-1 (or the pseudogene TRBV3-2) and TRBJ2-7; D not certain. V shed 0 bases and J shed 3 bases, with 9 bases lying between them. The germline V gene encodes CDR1 LGHDT and CDR2 YNNKEL (reference sequence). CDR3 length: 14 residues.

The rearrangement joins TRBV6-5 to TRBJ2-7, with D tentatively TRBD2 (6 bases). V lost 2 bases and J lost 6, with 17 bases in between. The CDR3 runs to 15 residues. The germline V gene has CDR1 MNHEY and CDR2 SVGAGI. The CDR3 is CASSYGNAGTSEQYF. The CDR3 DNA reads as TGTGCCAGCAGTTACGGTAACGCGGGGACGTCCGAGCAGTACTTC.

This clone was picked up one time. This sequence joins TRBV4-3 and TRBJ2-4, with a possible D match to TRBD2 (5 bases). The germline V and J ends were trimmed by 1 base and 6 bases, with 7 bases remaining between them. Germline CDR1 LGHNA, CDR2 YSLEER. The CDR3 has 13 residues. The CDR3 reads CASSQARGNIQYF. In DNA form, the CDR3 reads TGCGCCAGCAGCCAAGCACGGGGAAACATTCAGTACTTC.

This chain's CDR3 is CAWRPTEYNSPLHF. CDR3 nucleotide sequence: TGTGCCTGGAGGCCGACAGAGTATAATTCACCCCTCCACTTT. The rearrangement joins TRBV30 to TRBJ1-6; the D gene is possibly TRBD1 (5 bases). This CDR3 is built from 14 residues. Per the germline V gene, CDR1 is GTSNPN and CDR2 is SVGIG (reference sequence). The germline V and J ends were trimmed by 3 bases and 4 bases, with 10 bases remaining between them.

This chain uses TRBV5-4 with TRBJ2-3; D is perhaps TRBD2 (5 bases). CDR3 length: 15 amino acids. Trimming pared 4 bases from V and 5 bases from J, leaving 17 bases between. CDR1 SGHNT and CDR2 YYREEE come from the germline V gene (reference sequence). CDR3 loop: CASSPSGGVGDTQYF. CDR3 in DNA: TGTGCCAGCAGCCCGAGCGGAGGAGTAGGAGATACGCAGTATTTT.

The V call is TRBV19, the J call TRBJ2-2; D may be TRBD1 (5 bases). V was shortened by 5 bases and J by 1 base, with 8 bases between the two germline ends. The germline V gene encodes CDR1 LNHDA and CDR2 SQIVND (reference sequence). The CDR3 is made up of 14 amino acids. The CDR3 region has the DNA TGTGCCAGTAGTCGGCAGGGGAACACCGGGGAGCTGTTTTTT. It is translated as CASSRQGNTGELFF.

This CDR3 is CASSPKTGISYNSPLHF. The CDR3 region has the DNA TGTGCCAGCAGCCCAAAGACAGGAATCTCCTATAATTCACCCCTCCACTTT. This chain uses TRBV14 with TRBJ1-6; TRBD1 might be the D (6 bases). In germline, CDR1 is SGHDN, CDR2 FVKESK. V was clipped by 4 bases and J by 0 bases, with 13 bases between them. The CDR3 totals 17 residues. The whole variable domain, filled in from reference TRBV14 and TRBJ1-6, reads EAGVTQFPSHSVIEKGQTVTLRCDPISGHDNLYWYRRVMGKEIKFLLHFVKESKQDESGMPNNRFLAERTGGTYSTLKVQPAELEDSGVYFCASSPKTGISYNSPLHFGNGTRLTVT.

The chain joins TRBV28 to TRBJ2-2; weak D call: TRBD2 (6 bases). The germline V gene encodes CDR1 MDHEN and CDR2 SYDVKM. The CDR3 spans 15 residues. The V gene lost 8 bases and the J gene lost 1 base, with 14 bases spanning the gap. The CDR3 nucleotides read TGTGCCAGCGGAGGGCGGTTCTTGAACACCGGGGAGCTGTTTTTT. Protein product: CASGGRFLNTGELFF.

The DNA for the CDR3 is TGTGCCAGCAGCGTATTGGGACAGACGAACACCGGGGAGCTGTTTTTT. Its translation: CASSVLGQTNTGELFF. This chain joins TRBV5-6 and TRBJ2-2; 7 bases match TRBD1. V lost 4 bases, J lost 0 bases, and 6 bases stayed unmatched. This CDR3 is built from 16 residues. CDR1 is SGHDT and CDR2 is YYEEEE in the germline V gene.

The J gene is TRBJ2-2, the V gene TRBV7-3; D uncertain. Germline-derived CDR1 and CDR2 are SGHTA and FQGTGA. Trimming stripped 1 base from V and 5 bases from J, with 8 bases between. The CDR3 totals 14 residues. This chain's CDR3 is CASSLNSRTGELFF. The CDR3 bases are TGTGCCAGCAGCTTAAATTCGAGAACCGGGGAGCTGTTTTTT.

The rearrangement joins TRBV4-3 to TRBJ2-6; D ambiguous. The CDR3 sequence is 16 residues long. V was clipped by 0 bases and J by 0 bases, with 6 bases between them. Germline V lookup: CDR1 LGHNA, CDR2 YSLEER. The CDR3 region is CASSQEALSGANVLTF. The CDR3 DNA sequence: TGCGCCAGCAGCCAAGAAGCGCTCTCTGGGGCCAACGTCCTGACTTTC.

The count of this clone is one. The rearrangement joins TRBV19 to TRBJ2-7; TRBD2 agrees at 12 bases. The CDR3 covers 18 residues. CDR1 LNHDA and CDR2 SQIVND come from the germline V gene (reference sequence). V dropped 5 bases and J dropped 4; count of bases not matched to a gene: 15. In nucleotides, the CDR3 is TGTGCCAGTAGTCTAGCGAGGACTAGCGGGACCTACGCTTACGAGCAGTACTTC. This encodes CASSLARTSGTYAYEQYF. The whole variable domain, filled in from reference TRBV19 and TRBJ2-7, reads DGGITQSPKYLFRKEGQNVTLSCEQNLNHDAMYWYRQDPGQGLRLIYYSQIVNDFQKGDIAEGYSVSREKKESFPLTVTSAQKNPTAFYLCASSLARTSGTYAYEQYFGPGTRLTVT.

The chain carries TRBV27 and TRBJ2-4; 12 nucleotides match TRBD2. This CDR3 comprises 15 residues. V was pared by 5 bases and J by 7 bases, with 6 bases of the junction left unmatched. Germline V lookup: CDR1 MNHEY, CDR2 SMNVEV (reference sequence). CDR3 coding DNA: TGTGCCAGCAGTCCTCTAGCGGGAGGGGCTAACATTCAGTACTTC. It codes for CASSPLAGGANIQYF.

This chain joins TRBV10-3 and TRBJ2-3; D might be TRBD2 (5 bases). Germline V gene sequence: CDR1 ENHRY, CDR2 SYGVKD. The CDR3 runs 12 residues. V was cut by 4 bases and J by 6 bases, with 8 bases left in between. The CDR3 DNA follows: TGTGCCATCAGTGGGACTCAGGATACGCAGTATTTT. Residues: CAISGTQDTQYF.

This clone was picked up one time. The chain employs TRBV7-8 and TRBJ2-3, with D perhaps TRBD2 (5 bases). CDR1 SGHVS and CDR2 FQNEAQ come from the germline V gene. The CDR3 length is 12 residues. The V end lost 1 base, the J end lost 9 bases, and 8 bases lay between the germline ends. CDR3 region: CASSLVPGTQYF. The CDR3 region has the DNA TGTGCCAGCAGCTTAGTCCCGGGAACGCAGTATTTT. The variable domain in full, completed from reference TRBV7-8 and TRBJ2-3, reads GAGVSQSPRYKVAKRGQDVALRCDPISGHVSLFWYQQALGQGPEFLTYFQNEAQLDKSGLPSDRFFAERPEGSVSTLKIQRTQQEDSAVYLCASSLVPGTQYFGPGTRLTVL.

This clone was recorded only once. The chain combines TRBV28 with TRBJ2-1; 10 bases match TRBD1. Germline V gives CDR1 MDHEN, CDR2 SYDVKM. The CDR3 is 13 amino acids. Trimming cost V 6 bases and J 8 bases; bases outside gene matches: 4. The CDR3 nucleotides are TGTGCCAGCAGCGGACAGGGGGGGGATGAGCAGTTCTTC. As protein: CASSGQGGDEQFF.

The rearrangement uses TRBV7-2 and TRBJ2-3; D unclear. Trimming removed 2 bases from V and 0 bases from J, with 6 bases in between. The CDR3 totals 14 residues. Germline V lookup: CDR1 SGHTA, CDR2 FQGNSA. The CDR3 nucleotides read TGTGCCAGCAGCTTAACGGTCAGCACAGATACGCAGTATTTT. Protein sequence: CASSLTVSTDTQYF.

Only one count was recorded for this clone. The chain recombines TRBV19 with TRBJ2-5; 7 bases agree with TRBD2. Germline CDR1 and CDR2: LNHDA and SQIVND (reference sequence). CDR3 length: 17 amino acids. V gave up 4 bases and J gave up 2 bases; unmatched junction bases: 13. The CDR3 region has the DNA TGTGCCAGTAGTACTCTGAGGGGCAGGGAGGGACAAGAGACCCAGTACTTC. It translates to CASSTLRGREGQETQYF.